This T cell receptor beta chain emerged from a study of OX40 agonist ivuxolimab in advanced cancers. Assay: immunoSEQ multiplex PCR; the TCRdb copy retains only in-frame clones and omits some. The sample lists 75,000 to 100,000 clones; roughly 90% were seen once. Sequenced here: CD4+ or CD8+ T cells sorted from blood, sampled in a trial of the OX40 agonist ivuxolimab. The source of this sequence is an adult with an advanced solid tumor such as melanoma, head and neck, liver or kidney cancer.

The CDR3 is CASSLGTGRETQYF. The CDR3 DNA reads TGCGCCAGCAGCTTAGGCACAGGGAGAGAGACCCAGTACTTC. The gene calls are TRBV5-1 and TRBJ2-5; a weak D match, TRBD1 (6 bases). The CDR3 has 14 residues. Germline CDR1 SGHRS, CDR2 YFSETQ. V lost 2 bases, J lost 4 bases, and 12 bases lay in between.